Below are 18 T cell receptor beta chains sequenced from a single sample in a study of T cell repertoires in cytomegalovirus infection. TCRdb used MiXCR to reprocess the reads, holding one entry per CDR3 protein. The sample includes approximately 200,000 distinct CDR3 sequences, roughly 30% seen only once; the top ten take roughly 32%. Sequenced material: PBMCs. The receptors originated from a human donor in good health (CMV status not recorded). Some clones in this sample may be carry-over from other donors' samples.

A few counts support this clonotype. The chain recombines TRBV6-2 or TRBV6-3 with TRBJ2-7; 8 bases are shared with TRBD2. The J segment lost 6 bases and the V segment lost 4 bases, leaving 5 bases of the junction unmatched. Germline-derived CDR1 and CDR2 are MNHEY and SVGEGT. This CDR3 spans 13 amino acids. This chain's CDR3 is CASSSRGGPEQYF. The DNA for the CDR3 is TGTGCCAGCAGTTCTCGGGGGGGCCCCGAGCAGTACTTC.

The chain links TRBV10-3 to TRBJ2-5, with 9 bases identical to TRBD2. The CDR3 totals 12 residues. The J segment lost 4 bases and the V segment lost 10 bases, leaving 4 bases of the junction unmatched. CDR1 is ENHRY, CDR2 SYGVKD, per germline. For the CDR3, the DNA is TGTGCCACCGGGACTAGCAGAGAGACCCAGTACTTC. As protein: CATGTSRETQYF.

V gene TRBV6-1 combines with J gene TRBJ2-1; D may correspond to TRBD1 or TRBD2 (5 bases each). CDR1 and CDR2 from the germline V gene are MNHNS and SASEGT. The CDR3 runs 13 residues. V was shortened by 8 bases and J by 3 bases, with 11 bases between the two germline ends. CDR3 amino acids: CASRGPIYNEQFF. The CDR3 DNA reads TGTGCCAGCCGGGGCCCGATCTACAATGAGCAGTTCTTC.

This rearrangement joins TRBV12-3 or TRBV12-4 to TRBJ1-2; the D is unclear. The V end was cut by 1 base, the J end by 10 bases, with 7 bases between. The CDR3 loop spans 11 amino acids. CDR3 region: CASSLGAYYTF. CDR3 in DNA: TGTGCCAGCAGTTTAGGGGCGTACTACACCTTC.

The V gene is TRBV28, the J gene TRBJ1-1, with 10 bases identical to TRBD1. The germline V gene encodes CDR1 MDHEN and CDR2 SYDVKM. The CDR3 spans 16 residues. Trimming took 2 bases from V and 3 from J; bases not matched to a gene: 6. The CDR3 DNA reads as TGTGCCAGCAGTTTACTACCGGGACAGGGGCACACTGAAGCTTTCTTT. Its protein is CASSLLPGQGHTEAFF.

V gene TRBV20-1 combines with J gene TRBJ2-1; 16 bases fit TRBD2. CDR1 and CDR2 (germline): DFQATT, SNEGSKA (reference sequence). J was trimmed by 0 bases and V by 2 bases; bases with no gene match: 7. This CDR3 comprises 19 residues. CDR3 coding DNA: TGCAGTGCTAGATCTGGGACTAGCGGGGGGGCACACTCCTACAATGAGCAGTTCTTC. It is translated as CSARSGTSGGAHSYNEQFF.

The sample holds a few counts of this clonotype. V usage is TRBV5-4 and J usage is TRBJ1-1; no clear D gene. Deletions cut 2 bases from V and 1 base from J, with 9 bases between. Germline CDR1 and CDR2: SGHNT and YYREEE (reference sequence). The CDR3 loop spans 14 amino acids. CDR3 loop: CASSFFFRNTEAFF. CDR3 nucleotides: TGTGCCAGCAGCTTCTTTTTCCGGAACACTGAAGCTTTCTTT.

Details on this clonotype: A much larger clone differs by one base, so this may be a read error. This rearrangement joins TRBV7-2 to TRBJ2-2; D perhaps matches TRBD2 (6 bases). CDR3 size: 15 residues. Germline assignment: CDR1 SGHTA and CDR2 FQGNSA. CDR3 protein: CASSLAPSFTGGLFF. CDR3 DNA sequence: TGTGCCAGCAGCTTAGCGCCTTCCTTCACCGGGGGGCTGTTTTTT.

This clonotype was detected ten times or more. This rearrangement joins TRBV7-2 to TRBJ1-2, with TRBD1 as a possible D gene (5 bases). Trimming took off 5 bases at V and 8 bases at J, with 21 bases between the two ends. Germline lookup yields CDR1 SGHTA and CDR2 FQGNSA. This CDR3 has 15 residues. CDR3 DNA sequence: TGTGCCAGCAGCCTTAGGGGCGCCGCTTCCTGGGGCTACACCTTC. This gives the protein CASSLRGAASWGYTF.

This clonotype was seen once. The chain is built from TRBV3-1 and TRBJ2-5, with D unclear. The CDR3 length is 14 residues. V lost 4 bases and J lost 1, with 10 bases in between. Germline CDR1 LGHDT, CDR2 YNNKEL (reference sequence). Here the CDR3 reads CASSLRQTQETQYF. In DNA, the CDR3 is TGTGCCAGCAGCCTTCGACAAACCCAAGAGACCCAGTACTTC.

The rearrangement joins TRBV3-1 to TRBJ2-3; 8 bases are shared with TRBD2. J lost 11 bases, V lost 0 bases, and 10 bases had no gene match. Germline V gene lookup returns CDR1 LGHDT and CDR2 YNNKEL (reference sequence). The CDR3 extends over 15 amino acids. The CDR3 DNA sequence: TGTGCCAGCAGCCAAGATCAGAGTAGCGGGGTAAGGCAGTATTTT. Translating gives CASSQDQSSGVRQYF.

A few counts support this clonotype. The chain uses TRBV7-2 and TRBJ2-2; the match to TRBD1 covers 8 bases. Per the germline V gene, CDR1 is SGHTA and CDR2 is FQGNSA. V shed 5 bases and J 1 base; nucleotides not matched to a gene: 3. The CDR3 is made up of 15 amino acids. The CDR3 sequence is CASSTTGGNTGELFF. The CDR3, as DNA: TGTGCCAGCAGCACTACAGGGGGGAACACCGGGGAGCTGTTTTTT.

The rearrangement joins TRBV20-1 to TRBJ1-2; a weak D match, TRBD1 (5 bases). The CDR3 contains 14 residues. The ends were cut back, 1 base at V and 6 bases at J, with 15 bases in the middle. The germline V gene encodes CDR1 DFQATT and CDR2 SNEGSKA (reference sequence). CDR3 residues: CSARVGGSVHGYTF. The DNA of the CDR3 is TGCAGTGCTAGAGTCGGGGGTAGCGTTCATGGCTACACCTTC.

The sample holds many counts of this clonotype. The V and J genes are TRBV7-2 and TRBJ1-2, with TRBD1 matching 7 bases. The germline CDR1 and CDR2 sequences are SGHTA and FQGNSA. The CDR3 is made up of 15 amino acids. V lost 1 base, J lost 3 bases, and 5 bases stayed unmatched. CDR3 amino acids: CASSLVGGEDYGYTF. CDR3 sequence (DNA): TGTGCCAGCAGCTTAGTAGGGGGCGAGGACTATGGCTACACCTTC.

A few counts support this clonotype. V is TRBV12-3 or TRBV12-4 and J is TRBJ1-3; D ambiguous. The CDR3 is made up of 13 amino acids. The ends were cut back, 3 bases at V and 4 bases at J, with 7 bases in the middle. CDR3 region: CASSFLAGNTIYF. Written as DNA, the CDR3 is TGTGCCAGCAGTTTTCTTGCGGGAAACACCATATATTTT.

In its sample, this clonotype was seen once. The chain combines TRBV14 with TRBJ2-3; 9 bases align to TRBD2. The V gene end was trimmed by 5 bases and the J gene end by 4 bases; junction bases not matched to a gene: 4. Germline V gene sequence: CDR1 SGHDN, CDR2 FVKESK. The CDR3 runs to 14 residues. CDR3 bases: TGTGCCAGCAGCACGGCGGGGGGGTCAGATACGCAGTATTTT. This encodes CASSTAGGSDTQYF.

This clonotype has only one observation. The CDR3 nucleotides are TGTGCCAGCAGCTTAGTACTAACGGGTATCCAAGAGACCCAGTACTTC. Encoded protein: CASSLVLTGIQETQYF. The chain carries TRBV7-2 and TRBJ2-5; D is uncertain. Germline CDR1 reads SGHTA; CDR2 reads FQGNSA. V was shortened by 1 base and J by 1 base, with 13 bases between the two germline ends. The CDR3 contains 16 residues.

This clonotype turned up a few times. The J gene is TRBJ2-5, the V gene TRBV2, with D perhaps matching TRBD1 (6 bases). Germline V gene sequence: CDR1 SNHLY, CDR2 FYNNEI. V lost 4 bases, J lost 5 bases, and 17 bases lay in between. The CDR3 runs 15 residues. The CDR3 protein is CASSVYRQVGETQYF. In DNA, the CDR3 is TGTGCCAGCAGTGTTTACCGACAGGTTGGGGAGACCCAGTACTTC.